This T cell receptor beta chain was recovered during a study of T cell responses to AZD1222 COVID-19 vaccine (dated by TCRdb to the early 2020s). Broadly, across the study: AZD1222 recipients with second doses at about 4 weeks or about 12 weeks were pooled, because spike-specific TCR depth and breadth did not differ between schedules. TCR sequencing was performed for fewer than 250 trial participants, of whom around 200 were given two doses of AZD1222 and 26 were given two doses of MenACWY control vaccine. Trial participants were enrolled into age subgroups of 18-55, 56-69 and 70-plus years, which contained around 150, 29 and 61 TCR-sequenced participants, respectively. Here is what the overall study found, with its caveats: Participants were mostly white British and included more females than males, and it was suggested by the authors that clonal diversity may have been underestimated. No day 14 peak-response samples were available, so repertoires were characterized only after the peak T cell response. Vaccine-associated CD4 TCRs spanned the whole spike protein, with dominant responses in regions 160-218 and 743-854. A significant rise in spike-specific TCR breadth and depth was observed after two AZD1222 doses relative to day 0 and relative to MenACWY recipients. In the small 56-69-year group, the increase in depth fell short of significance, most likely because of low power. Conclusions about previously exposed vaccinees were limited because only six or seven AZD1222 recipients were SARS-CoV-2 seropositive at baseline. Epitopes outside the regions mutated in the B.1.351 and B.1.1.7 variants were reportedly recognized by nearly half of the unique spike-specific TCRs.

The CDR3 regions of human TCRbeta chains were subjected to immunosequencing. The study's processing was this. TCRs in the repertoires were matched against a reference library of SARS-CoV-2-specific TCRs that had been generated with the MIRA antigen-specificity platform. Breadth was defined as the fraction of unique TCRs that were SARS-CoV-2-associated. Depth was defined as the fraction of total T cells that were SARS-CoV-2-associated. Using the MIRA data, each spike-specific TCR was mapped to the spike region that the TCR reacts to and placed in a CD4 or CD8 class. Log10-transformed breadth and depth values were compared by one-way ANOVA with Sidak's multiple comparisons tests. TCRdb holds this immuneACCESS table with in-frame rearrangements only. Some clones are missing; in checked studies, unresolved V genes explain under half, and the rest has no known cause. V and J calls and clone size follow that table, whereas D and trimming were derived from the DNA. The sample records 97,000 or so clones, around nine tenths of which are singletons. The top ten hold about 2.5% of the sample.

Reading the label with the study, this specimen's time point is: baseline before first vaccination. Vaccinee samples came from UK trials COV001 and COV002, including a single-blind randomized controlled phase 2/3 trial of AZD1222 (ChAdOx1 nCoV-19) in healthy adults. Trial participant PBMC samples were collected at day 0 and day 28 after the second dose for TCRbeta chain sequencing. In its sample, this clone was seen a few times. Its recognized antigen is unknown. Base qualities are missing; no much larger clone stands one base away. The CDR3 contains 12 residues, cysteine and phenylalanine counted. Just the 36-base CDR3 DNA is kept, in frame starting at base 1. V is pared back by 6 bases and J by 4 bases, with 10 bases lying between the germline termini. Via the germline V gene (reference sequence), CDR1 is MNHEY and CDR2 SMNVEV.

The specimen comprised peripheral blood, sampled on day 0 of AZD1222 vaccination. This TCR derives from an adult in good health. The chain employs TRBV27 and TRBJ2-7; no confident D gene assignment can be made. The nucleotide sequence reads as follows: TGTGCCAGCAGACCTATTCATTACGAGCAGTACTTC. It encodes CASRPIHYEQYF.